One and the same sample provided the 17 T cell receptor beta chains below, sequenced in a study of T cell responses to AZD1222 COVID-19 vaccine. Using immunoSEQ multiplex PCR, the repertoire was profiled, and TCRdb retains in-frame clones only, with some absent. The repertoire consists of 95,000 to 150,000 clones, with roughly nine tenths occurring once and the leading ten covering around 2.4%. The sequences come from peripheral blood, collected on day 0 of AZD1222 vaccination. These receptors came from an adult in good health.

The chain's CDR3 is CAWDGGGFGNTIYF. CDR3 DNA sequence: TGTGCCTGGGACGGGGGAGGGTTTGGAAACACCATATATTTT. This chain uses TRBV30 with TRBJ1-3; a possible D gene is TRBD1 (5 bases). The CDR3 length is 14 residues. CDR1 is GTSNPN and CDR2 is SVGIG in the germline V gene (reference sequence). Trimming removed 5 bases at V and 3 bases at J, with 14 bases between.

By proportion, this clone is medium-sized. This chain uses TRBV27 with TRBJ1-1; D is ambiguous. Germline V gives CDR1 MNHEY, CDR2 SMNVEV (reference sequence). Trimming shortened V by 1 base and J by 2 bases, and 14 bases separated the two germline ends. There are 16 residues in the CDR3. The CDR3 sequence is CASSLWPPGGNTEAFF. CDR3 sequence (DNA): TGTGCCAGCAGTTTATGGCCTCCGGGAGGAAACACTGAAGCTTTCTTT.

The chain recombines TRBV2 with TRBJ1-4; TRBD1 matches at 12 bases. CDR3 length: 16 residues. The V gene end was trimmed by 6 bases and the J gene end by 3 bases; junction bases not matched to a gene: 5. Germline values: CDR1 SNHLY, CDR2 FYNNEI. The CDR3 DNA sequence: TGTGCCAGCAGGCCGGGACAGGGGGCAGCTAATGAAAAACTGTTTTTT. As protein: CASRPGQGAANEKLFF.

This chain uses TRBV20-1 with TRBJ2-1; either TRBD1 or TRBD2 may fit D (6 bases each). V lost 3 bases to trimming and J lost 8 bases, with 8 bases between them. The germline V gene encodes CDR1 DFQATT and CDR2 SNEGSKA (reference sequence). The CDR3 extends over 11 amino acids. For the CDR3, the DNA is TGCAGTGCTAGGGGGGGCTATGAGCAGTTCTTC. Translating it yields CSARGGYEQFF.

The rearrangement links TRBV18 to TRBJ1-2, with 7 positions matching TRBD1. The J segment lost 3 bases and the V segment lost 6 bases, leaving 10 bases of the junction unmatched. This CDR3 spans 15 amino acids. Per germline, CDR1 KGHSH and CDR2 LQKENI. The CDR3 DNA reads TGTGCCAGCTCCGGTATAACAGGGGCGGACTATGGCTACACCTTC. It codes for CASSGITGADYGYTF.

The chain uses TRBV30 and TRBJ2-6; D gene ambiguous. CDR3 length: 17 residues. Germline V gives CDR1 GTSNPN, CDR2 SVGIG (reference sequence). The ends were cut back, 2 bases at V and 0 bases at J, with 14 bases in the middle. The CDR3 is CAWSRLSLSSGANVLTF. CDR3 DNA sequence: TGTGCCTGGAGTCGATTGTCCTTGAGCTCTGGGGCCAACGTCCTGACTTTC.

The chain is built from TRBV11-2 and TRBJ1-3; D may be TRBD1 (5 bases). Germline assignment: CDR1 SGHAT and CDR2 FQNNGV. CDR3 length: 15 amino acids. V gave up 5 bases and J gave up 4 bases, with 15 bases separating them. The CDR3 is CASSLGLQGGNTIYF. Written as DNA, the CDR3 is TGTGCCAGCAGCCTGGGACTTCAAGGAGGAAACACCATATATTTT.

This chain links TRBV28 with TRBJ1-2; D gene unclear. V lost 2 bases and J 7 bases, leaving 11 bases between the germline ends. The CDR3 extends over 13 amino acids. Germline CDR1 reads MDHEN; CDR2 reads SYDVKM. In DNA, the CDR3 is TGTGCCAGCAGTTTACTCGACGGCGGTGGCTACACCTTC. This gives the protein CASSLLDGGGYTF.

This clone was seen more than once but under ten times. The CDR3 DNA is TGTGCCAGCAGCCAAGAGACCGGCTCCTACAATGAGCAGTTCTTC. Its translation: CASSQETGSYNEQFF. The chain is built from TRBV4-2 and TRBJ2-1, with no clear D. Germline loops: CDR1 LGHNA, CDR2 YNFKEQ. CDR3 length: 15 amino acids. V gave up 0 bases and J gave up 0 bases, with 6 bases separating them.

A few counts support this clone. The rearrangement uses TRBV11-2 and TRBJ2-7; D not resolved. Germline CDR1 SGHAT, CDR2 FQNNGV. The CDR3 spans 13 residues. Trimming removed 5 bases from V and 3 bases from J, with 11 bases in between. The CDR3 protein is CASSPQGNYEQYF. CDR3 DNA sequence: TGTGCCAGCAGCCCTCAAGGAAACTACGAGCAGTACTTC.

J is TRBJ2-3 and V is TRBV18; no clear D gene. The V end lost 2 bases, the J end lost 0 bases, and 12 bases lay between the germline ends. CDR3 length equals 16 residues. CDR1 and CDR2 from the germline V gene are KGHSH and LQKENI. The CDR3 is CASSPVYGTSTDTQYF. As DNA, the CDR3 is TGTGCCAGCTCACCAGTCTACGGTACTAGCACAGATACGCAGTATTTT.

This chain uses TRBV5-4 with TRBJ2-1; no clear D. V lost 1 base and J lost 0, with 5 bases in between. Germline V gives CDR1 SGHNT, CDR2 YYREEE (reference sequence). The CDR3 loop spans 14 amino acids. The CDR3 DNA reads as TGTGCCAGCAGCTTGACCCTCTCCTACAATGAGCAGTTCTTC. This translates into CASSLTLSYNEQFF. Full variable domain (rest looked up from reference TRBV5-4 and TRBJ2-1): ETGVTQSPTHLIKTRGQQVTLRCSSQSGHNTVSWYQQALGQGPQFIFQYYREEENGRGNFPPRFSGLQFPNYSSELNVNALELDDSALYLCASSLTLSYNEQFFGPGTRLTVL.

As concerns this clone: At one end the junction does not follow the germline gene, possibly because of a read error. V gene TRBV3-1 (or the pseudogene TRBV3-2) combines with J gene TRBJ1-1; 10 bases agree with TRBD1. Germline assignment: CDR1 LGHDT and CDR2 YNNKEL (reference sequence). The CDR3 consists of 16 residues. In nucleotides, the CDR3 is TGTGCCAGCAGCCTCAGGGACAGGGGTATGAACGCTGAAGCTTTCTTT. Translated: CASSLRDRGMNAEAFF.

The chain has TRBV6-1 and TRBJ1-1; tentative D call: TRBD1 (5 bases). Per the germline V gene, CDR1 is MNHNS and CDR2 is SASEGT. The CDR3 has 13 amino acids. Trimming removed 2 bases at V and 5 bases at J, with 9 bases between. CDR3 sequence: CASSEPGGTEAFF. The CDR3 DNA is TGTGCCAGCAGTGAACCTGGGGGGACTGAAGCTTTCTTT.

J is TRBJ1-5 and V is TRBV30; unclear D gene. Germline V gene sequence: CDR1 GTSNPN, CDR2 SVGIG (reference sequence). The CDR3 loop spans 17 amino acids. V lost 0 bases and J lost 0, with 15 bases in between. Written as DNA, the CDR3 is TGTGCCTGGAGTGTAGGTCTGCCCTTTGTTAGCAATCAGCCCCAGCATTTT. Residues: CAWSVGLPFVSNQPQHF.

The chain couples TRBV4-1 to TRBJ2-7; no reliable D call. Germline-derived CDR1 and CDR2 are MGHRA and YSYEKL. This CDR3 has 12 amino acids. V was shortened by 0 bases and J by 3 bases, with 3 bases between the two germline ends. In DNA, the CDR3 is TGCGCCAGCAGCCAAGACTTCTACGAGCAGTACTTC. Its translation: CASSQDFYEQYF.

The genes are TRBV5-5 and TRBJ2-5; TRBD1 or TRBD2 may be the D gene (5 bases each). Looked up from germline, CDR1 is SGHKS and CDR2 is YYEKEE (reference sequence). This CDR3 has 13 amino acids. V lost 5 bases to trimming and J lost 5 bases, with 13 bases between them. The CDR3 reads CASRAGAWETQYF. Written as DNA, the CDR3 is TGTGCCAGCAGGGCCGGGGCCTGGGAGACCCAGTACTTC.